These 3 T cell receptor delta chains were sequenced from one sample in a study of Vδ1+ human thymocytes. The antigens of these receptors remain unknown. Overall study findings and caveats: In the thymus, TRG and TRD repertoires looked highly polyclonal with Gaussian CDR3 lengths.

RNA was extracted from the cells and then reverse transcribed. The CDR3 regions were amplified by multiplex PCR from V-gene primers to a constant-region primer. TCRdb redid the clone calls on the multiplex PCR reads with CATT. This sample carries roughly 50,000 delta-chain clones, about a sixth of them seen once, and the ten largest clones take 0.5%. Sequencing input: Vdelta1+ gamma-delta thymocytes from the thymus. Subset meaning: FACS-sorted CD3+ TCRalphabeta- TCRVdelta1+ TCRVdelta2- thymocytes. The origin of the receptors is a boy younger than two who had congenital heart surgery.

This clone was recorded a few times. The V call is TRDV1, the J call TRDJ1, with D possibly TRDD3 on 5 matching bases. V was shortened by 1 base and J by 6 bases, with 15 bases between the two germline ends. Germline CDR1 and CDR2: TSWWSYY and QGS. The CDR3 contains 15 residues. The CDR3 reads CALGERTQDNYKLIF. The CDR3, as DNA: TGTGCTCTTGGGGAACGGACCCAGGATAACTATAAACTCATCTTT.

This clone was detected only a few times. The sample has other DNA sequences that encode this CDR3 too. This chain joins TRDV1 and TRDJ1, with 7 bases aligning to TRDD3. This CDR3 has 13 residues. Trimming cost V 6 bases and J 2 bases; bases outside gene matches: 3. Germline assignment: CDR1 TSWWSYY and CDR2 QGS. Here the CDR3 reads CALGPGDTDKLIF. The CDR3 DNA sequence: TGTGCTCTTGGCCCGGGGGATACCGATAAACTCATCTTT.

In its sample, this clone was seen a few times. This chain links TRDV1 with TRDJ1, with D possibly being TRDD3 (10 bases). Trimming removed 1 base at V and 0 bases at J, with 33 bases between. Per germline, CDR1 TSWWSYY and CDR2 QGS. This CDR3 region has 23 residues. CDR3 amino acids: CALGEPAFLLAGGYARYTDKLIF. The CDR3 DNA follows: TGTGCTCTTGGGGAACCCGCCTTCCTACTTGCCGGGGGATACGCGAGGTACACCGATAAACTCATCTTT.